The source of this TCR beta chain is a study of Graves' ophthalmopathy and Graves' hyperthyroidism. The table lists this clonotype with many counts. CDR3 size: 14 residues. CDR1 and CDR2 from the germline V gene are MNHEY and SVGAGI. V dropped 4 bases and J dropped 6 bases, with 15 bases sitting between them. The study amplified TCR beta CDR3 regions using RNA transcripts. HTBI-primed RT-PCR formed the first round, and a multiplex PCR formed the second. TCRdb independently ran MiXCR on the multiplex PCR reads; one entry per CDR3 protein. Here the sample spans about 220,000 distinct CDR3 sequences, about 22% being singletons.

The V gene is TRBV6-5, the J gene TRBJ1-2, with D uncertain. The clonotype originates from a woman aged 45-65 years with Graves' ophthalmopathy. The sample consisted of peripheral blood. The CDR3 sequence: CASSSPLVTDGYTF. CDR3 nucleotides: TGTGCCAGCAGTTCTCCACTCGTAACAGATGGCTACACCTTC.